Given below is one T cell receptor beta chain in context. Trimming removed 8 bases from V and 0 bases from J; junction bases left unmatched: 10. The CDR3 is 16 residues long. Germline CDR1 is SGHRS and CDR2 is YFSETQ. This sample stems from a study of blood T cell repertoires in COVID-19. In the authors' workflow: Cell counts per sample came from amplifying reference gene primers. The table came from immunoSEQ multiplex PCR; TCRdb's copy has only in-frame clones and leaves some out. D and trimming come from the DNA, and the V and J calls and clone size come from that table. The sample holds under 200,000 clones, 88% seen once.

This receptor was taken from a man between 60 and 75 years old with acute or convalescent COVID-19. The V call is TRBV5-1, the J call TRBJ2-3; 9 bases agree with TRBD2. Sequencing was performed on peripheral blood. CDR3 region: CASCRVAGDSTDTQYF. As DNA, the CDR3 is TGCGCCAGTTGTCGAGTAGCGGGGGATAGCACAGATACGCAGTATTTT.